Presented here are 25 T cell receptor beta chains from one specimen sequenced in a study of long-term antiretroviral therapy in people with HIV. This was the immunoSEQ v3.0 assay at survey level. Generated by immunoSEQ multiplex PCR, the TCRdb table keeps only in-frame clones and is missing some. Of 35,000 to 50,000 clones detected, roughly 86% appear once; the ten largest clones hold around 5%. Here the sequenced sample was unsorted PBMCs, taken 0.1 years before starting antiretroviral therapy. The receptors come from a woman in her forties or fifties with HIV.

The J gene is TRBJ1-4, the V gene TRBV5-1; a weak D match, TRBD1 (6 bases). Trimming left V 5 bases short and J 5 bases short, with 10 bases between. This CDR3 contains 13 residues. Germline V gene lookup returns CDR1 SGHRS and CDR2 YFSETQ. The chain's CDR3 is CASSWDTNEKLFF. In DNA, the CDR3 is TGCGCCAGCAGTTGGGACACCAATGAAAAACTGTTTTTT.

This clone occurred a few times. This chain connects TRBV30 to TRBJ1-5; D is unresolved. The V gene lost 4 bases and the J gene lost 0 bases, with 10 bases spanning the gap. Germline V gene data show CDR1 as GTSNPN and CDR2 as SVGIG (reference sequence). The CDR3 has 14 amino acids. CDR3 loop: CAWTRRGSNQPQHF. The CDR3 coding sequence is TGTGCCTGGACCCGGCGCGGTAGCAATCAGCCCCAGCATTTT.

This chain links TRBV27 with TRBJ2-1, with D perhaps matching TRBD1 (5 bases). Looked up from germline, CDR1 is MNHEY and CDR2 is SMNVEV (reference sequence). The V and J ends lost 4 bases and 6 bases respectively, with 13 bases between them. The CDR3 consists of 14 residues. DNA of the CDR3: TGTGCCAGCAGTTCAACGCCAGGGTTCAATGAGCAGTTCTTC. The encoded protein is CASSSTPGFNEQFF.

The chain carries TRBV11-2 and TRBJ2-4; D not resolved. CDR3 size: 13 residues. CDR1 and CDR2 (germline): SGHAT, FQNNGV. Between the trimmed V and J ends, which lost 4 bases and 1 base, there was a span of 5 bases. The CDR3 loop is CASSSSAKNIQYF. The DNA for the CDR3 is TGTGCCAGCAGCTCCAGCGCCAAAAACATTCAGTACTTC.

CDR3 sequence reads: CASSRRQGTTEAFF. The CDR3 nucleotides read TGTGCCAGCAGTCGCCGACAGGGTACCACTGAAGCTTTCTTT. The V and J genes are TRBV27 and TRBJ1-1; 7 nucleotides align to TRBD1. The CDR3 has 14 amino acids. Germline V lookup: CDR1 MNHEY, CDR2 SMNVEV (reference sequence). V shed 5 bases and J 4 bases; nucleotides not matched to a gene: 7.

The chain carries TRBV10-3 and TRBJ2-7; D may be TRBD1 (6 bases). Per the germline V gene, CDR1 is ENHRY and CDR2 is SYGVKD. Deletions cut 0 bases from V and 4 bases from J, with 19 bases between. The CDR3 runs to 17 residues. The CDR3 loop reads CAISESFGGADGYEQYF. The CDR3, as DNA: TGTGCCATCAGTGAGTCGTTTGGGGGCGCGGATGGGTACGAGCAGTACTTC.

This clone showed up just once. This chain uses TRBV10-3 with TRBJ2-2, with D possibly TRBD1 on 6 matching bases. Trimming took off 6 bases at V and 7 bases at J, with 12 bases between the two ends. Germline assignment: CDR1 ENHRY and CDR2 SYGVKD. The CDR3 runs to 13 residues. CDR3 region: CAIRKQGDGELFF. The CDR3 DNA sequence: TGTGCCATCAGGAAACAGGGTGACGGGGAGCTGTTTTTT.

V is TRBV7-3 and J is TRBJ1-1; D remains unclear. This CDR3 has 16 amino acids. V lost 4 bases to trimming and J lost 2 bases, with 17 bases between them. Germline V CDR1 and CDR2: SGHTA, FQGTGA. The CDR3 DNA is TGTGCCAGCAGCTCCGGACCCCCTAAGGCAAACACTGAAGCTTTCTTT. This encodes CASSSGPPKANTEAFF.

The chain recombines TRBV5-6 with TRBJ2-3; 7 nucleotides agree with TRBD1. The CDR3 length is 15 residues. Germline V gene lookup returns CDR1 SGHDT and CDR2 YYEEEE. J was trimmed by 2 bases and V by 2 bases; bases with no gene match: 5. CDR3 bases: TGTGCCAGCAGCTTTCAGGGGGTGAACACAGATACGCAGTATTTT. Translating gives CASSFQGVNTDTQYF.

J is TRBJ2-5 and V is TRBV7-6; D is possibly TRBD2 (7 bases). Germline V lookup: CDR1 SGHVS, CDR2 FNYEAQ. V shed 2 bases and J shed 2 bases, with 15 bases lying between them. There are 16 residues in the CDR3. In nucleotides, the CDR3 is TGTGCCAGCAGCTTACTAGGGGGGGGAGGACAAGAGACCCAGTACTTC. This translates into CASSLLGGGGQETQYF. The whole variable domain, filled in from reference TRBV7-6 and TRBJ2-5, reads GAGVSQSPRYKVTKRGQDVALRCDPISGHVSLYWYRQALGQGPEFLTYFNYEAQQDKSGLPNDRFSAERPEGSISTLTIQRTEQRDSAMYRCASSLLGGGGQETQYFGPGTRLLVL.

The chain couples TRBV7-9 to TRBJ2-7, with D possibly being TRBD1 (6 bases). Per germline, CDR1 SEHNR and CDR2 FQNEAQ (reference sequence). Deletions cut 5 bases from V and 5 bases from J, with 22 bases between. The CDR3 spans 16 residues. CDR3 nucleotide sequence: TGTGCCAGCAGCCCGACCCCAGCCACAGGGAAACACGAGCAGTACTTC. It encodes CASSPTPATGKHEQYF.

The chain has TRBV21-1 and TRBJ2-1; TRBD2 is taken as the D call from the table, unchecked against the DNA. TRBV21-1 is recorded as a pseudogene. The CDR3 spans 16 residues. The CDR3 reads CASSKVQRASYNEQFF. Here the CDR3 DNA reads TGTGCCAGCAGCAAAGTTCAGCGGGCCTCCTACAATGAGCAGTTCTTC.

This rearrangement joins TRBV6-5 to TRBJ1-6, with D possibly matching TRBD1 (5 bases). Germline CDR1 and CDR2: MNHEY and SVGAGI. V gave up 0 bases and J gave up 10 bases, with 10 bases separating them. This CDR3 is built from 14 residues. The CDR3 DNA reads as TGTGCCAGCAGTTACTCGGGGGGGAACTCACCCCTCCACTTT. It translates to CASSYSGGNSPLHF.

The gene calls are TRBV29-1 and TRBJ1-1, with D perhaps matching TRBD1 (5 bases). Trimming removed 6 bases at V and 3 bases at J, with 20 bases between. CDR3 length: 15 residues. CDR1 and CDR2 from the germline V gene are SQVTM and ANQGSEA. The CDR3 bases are TGCAGCGTCCACACCTCAGGGAAAAGACACACTGAAGCTTTCTTT. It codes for CSVHTSGKRHTEAFF.

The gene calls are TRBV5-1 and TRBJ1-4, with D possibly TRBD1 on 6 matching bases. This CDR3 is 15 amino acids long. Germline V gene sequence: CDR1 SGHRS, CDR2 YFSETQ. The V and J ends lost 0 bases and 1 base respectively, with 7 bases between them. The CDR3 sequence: CASSLEGGTNEKLFF. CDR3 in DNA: TGCGCCAGCAGCTTGGAGGGGGGAACTAATGAAAAACTGTTTTTT.

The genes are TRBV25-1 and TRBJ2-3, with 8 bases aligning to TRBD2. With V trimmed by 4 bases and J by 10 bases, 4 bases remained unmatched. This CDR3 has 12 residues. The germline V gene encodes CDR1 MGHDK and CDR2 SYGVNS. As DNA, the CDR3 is TGTGCCAGCAGTGGGGGACTAGTTGCGCAGTATTTT. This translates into CASSGGLVAQYF.

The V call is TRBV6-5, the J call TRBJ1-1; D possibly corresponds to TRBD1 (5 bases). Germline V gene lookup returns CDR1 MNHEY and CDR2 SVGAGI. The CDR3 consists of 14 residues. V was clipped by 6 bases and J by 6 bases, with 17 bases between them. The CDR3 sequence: CASRFRAGLAEAFF. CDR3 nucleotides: TGTGCCAGCAGATTTCGCGCAGGGCTCGCTGAAGCTTTCTTT.

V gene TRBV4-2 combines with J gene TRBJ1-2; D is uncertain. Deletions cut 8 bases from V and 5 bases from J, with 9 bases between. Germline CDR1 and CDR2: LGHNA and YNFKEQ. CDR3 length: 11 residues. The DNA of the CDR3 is TGTGCCAGCTATGACGGTTATGGCTACACCTTC. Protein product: CASYDGYGYTF.

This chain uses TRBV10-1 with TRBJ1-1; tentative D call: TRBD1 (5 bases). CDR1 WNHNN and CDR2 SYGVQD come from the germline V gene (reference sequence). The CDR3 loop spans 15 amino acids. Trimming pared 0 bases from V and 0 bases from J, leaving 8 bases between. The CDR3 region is CASSESGRLNTEAFF. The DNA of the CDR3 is TGCGCCAGCAGTGAGTCGGGGCGACTGAACACTGAAGCTTTCTTT.

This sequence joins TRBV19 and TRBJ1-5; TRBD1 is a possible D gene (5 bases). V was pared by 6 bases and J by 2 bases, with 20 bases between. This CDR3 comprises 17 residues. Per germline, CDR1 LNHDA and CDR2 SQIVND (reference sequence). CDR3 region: CASSGLGIRGGNQPQHF. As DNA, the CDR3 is TGTGCCAGTAGCGGGTTGGGGATCCGGGGGGGCAATCAGCCCCAGCATTTT. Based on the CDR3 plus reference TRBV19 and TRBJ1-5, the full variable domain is DGGITQSPKYLFRKEGQNVTLSCEQNLNHDAMYWYRQDPGQGLRLIYYSQIVNDFQKGDIAEGYSVSREKKESFPLTVTSAQKNPTAFYLCASSGLGIRGGNQPQHFGDGTRLSIL.

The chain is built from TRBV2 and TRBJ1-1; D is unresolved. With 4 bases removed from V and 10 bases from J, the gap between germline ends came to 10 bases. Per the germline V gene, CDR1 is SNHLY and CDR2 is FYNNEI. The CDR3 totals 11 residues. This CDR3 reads CASSGRVLAFF. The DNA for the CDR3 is TGTGCCAGCAGTGGGCGGGTGTTAGCTTTCTTT.

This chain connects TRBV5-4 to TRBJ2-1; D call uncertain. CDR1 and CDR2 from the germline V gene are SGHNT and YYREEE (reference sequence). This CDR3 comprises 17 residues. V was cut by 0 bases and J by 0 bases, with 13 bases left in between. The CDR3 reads CASSLARSRSSYNEQFF. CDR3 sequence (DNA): TGTGCCAGCAGCTTGGCCCGTAGCCGAAGCTCCTACAATGAGCAGTTCTTC.

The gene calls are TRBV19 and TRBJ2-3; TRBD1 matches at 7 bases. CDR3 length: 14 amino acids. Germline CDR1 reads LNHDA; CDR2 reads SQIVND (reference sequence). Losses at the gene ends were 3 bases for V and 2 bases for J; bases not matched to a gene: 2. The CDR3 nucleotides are TGTGCCAGTAGTATCGGACAGGCCACAGATACGCAGTATTTT. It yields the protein CASSIGQATDTQYF.

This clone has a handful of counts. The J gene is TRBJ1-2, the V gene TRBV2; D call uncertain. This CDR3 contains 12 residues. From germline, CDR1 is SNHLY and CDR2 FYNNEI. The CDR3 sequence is CASSEEKDGYTF. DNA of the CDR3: TGTGCTTCAAGTGAAGAGAAAGATGGCTACACCTTC.

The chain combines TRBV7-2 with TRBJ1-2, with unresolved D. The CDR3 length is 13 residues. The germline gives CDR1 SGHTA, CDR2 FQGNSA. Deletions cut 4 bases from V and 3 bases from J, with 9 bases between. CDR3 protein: CASSSLRYYGYTF. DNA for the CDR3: TGTGCCAGCAGCTCCCTGAGATACTATGGCTACACCTTC.